The clone carrying this TCR beta chain showed up just a few times. Its antigen is still unknown. V lost 5 bases, J lost 1 base, and 8 bases lay in between. CDR1 is MGHDK and CDR2 is SYGVNS in the germline V gene. The CDR3 contains 13 residues. A J-beta primer mix and a sample-barcoded 5' primer were used in a second PCR of roughly 6 to 11 cycles. Each cDNA was tagged by a template-switch adaptor containing 12 random nucleotides. MiXCR, applied by TCRdb to the 5' RACE reads, yields one record per CDR3 protein. The table shows 850,000 to 1,000,000 distinct CDR3 sequences, with about 51% occurring only once. The entry originates in a study of blood T cells in healthy people across ages. Whole-study findings and limits: The unsorted PBMCs prevented any conclusive comparison of naive versus antigen-experienced cells. Per million T cells, TCR beta diversity dropped about linearly as age rose. There were more naive CD4+ cells and higher diversity in long-lived donors than in aged donors.

The sample consisted of blood. This clonotype originated in an older woman in good health. V usage is TRBV25-1 and J usage is TRBJ1-1; no clear D gene. CDR3 sequence reads: CASSTAGNTEAFF. DNA of the CDR3: TGTGCCAGCAGTACAGCAGGGAACACTGAAGCTTTCTTT.